This TCR beta chain was recovered during a study of T cell repertoires in cytomegalovirus infection. About the study: TCR beta signatures that were public indicated CMV infection and matching HLA type.

Study-level results: Frequencies of public TCR beta families were cumulated, and this identified carriers of CMV plus the relevant HLA. Ex vivo, HLA-C-restricted CMV-specific TCR beta clonotypes prevailed over the rest of the response.

A single record per CDR3 protein comes from TCRdb applying MiXCR to the reads. The table includes roughly 500,000 distinct CDR3 sequences, approximately 16% detected once. Trimming at V came to 3 bases and at J to 0 bases, leaving 8 bases not matched to a gene. The CDR3 consists of 18 residues. CDR1 MDHEN and CDR2 SYDVKM come from the germline V gene. A word on this clonotype: Its target is not known.

V and J are TRBV28 and TRBJ1-1; 12 bases are a match to TRBD1. The source is a human donor in good health (CMV status not recorded). Some clones in this sample may be carry-over from other donors' samples. The sample was CD8+ T cells from PBMCs. CDR3 residues: CASSFTSGQGALNTEAFF. In DNA, the CDR3 is TGTGCCAGCAGTTTCACCTCGGGACAGGGGGCCTTGAACACTGAAGCTTTCTTT.